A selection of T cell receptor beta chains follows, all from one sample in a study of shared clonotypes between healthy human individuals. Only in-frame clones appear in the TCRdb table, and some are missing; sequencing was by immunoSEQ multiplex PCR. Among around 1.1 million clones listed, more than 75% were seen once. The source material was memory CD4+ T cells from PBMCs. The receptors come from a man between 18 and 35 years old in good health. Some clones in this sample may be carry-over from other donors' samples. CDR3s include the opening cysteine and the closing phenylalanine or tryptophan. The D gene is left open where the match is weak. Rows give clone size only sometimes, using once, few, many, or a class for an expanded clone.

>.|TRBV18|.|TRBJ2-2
TGTGCCAGCTCACCACGGCCCGCACTAGCTAACACCGGGGAGCTGTTTTTT
CASSPRPALANTGELFF
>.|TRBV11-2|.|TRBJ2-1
TGTGCCAGCAGGGCAGGGATCAATGAGCAGTTCTTC
CASRAGINEQFF
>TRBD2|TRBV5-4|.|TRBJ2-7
TGTGCCAGCAGCCCAAGGACTAGCGGGAGGGGTAACGAGCAGTACTTC
CASSPRTSGRGNEQYF
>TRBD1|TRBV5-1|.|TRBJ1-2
TGCGCCAGCAGCCCTGAGGGAACAGGGGGCTATGGCTACACCTTC
CASSPEGTGGYGYTF
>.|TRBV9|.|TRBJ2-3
TGTGCCAGCAGCGTAGGGATCCAACTAGGACGGGGAGATACGCAGTATTTT
CASSVGIQLGRGDTQYF
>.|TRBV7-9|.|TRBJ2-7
TGTGCCAGCAGCTTATCGGGCGAGCAGTACTTC
CASSLSGEQYF
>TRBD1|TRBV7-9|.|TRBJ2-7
TGTGCCAGCAGCTTTCTCGGGACAGAATCCTACGAGCAGTACTTC
CASSFLGTESYEQYF
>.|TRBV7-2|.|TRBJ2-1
TGTGCCAGCAGCACTAGTTCTTTTACCTCCTACAATGAGCAGTTCTTC
CASSTSSFTSYNEQFF
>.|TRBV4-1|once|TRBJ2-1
TGCGCCAGCAGCCAACAGGGAGAGGGGGTGGGTGAGCAGTTCTTC
CASSQQGEGVGEQFF
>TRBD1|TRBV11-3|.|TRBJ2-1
TGTGCCAGCAGCTTAGCACAGGGGGCCTACAATGAGCAGTTCTTC
CASSLAQGAYNEQFF
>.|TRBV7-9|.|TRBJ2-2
TGTGCCAGCAGCTTCCCGGGTCCCCAGGGCACCGGGGAGCTGTTTTTT
CASSFPGPQGTGELFF
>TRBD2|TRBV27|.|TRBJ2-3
TGTGCCAGCAGTCCGCCCGGACTAGCGGGAGGGGGAGGTACGCAGTATTTT
CASSPPGLAGGGGTQYF
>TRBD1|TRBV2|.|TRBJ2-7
TGTGCCAGCAGACTGGACAGGGGGCCGTACGAGCAGTACTTC
CASRLDRGPYEQYF
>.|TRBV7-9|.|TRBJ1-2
TGTGCCAGCAGCTTAGCGGGACATGGCTACACCTTC
CASSLAGHGYTF
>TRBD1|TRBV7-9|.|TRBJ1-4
TGTGCCAGCAGCAAAGGAACAGGGGGCCTTTCTAATGAAAAACTGTTTTTT
CASSKGTGGLSNEKLFF
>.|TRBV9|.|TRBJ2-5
TGTGCCAGCAGCGTAGGGTCAGGGGCAGAGACCCAGTACTTC
CASSVGSGAETQYF
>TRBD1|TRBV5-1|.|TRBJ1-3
TGCGCCAGCAGCTTGGTCATTAAGTTGGGGACAGGGGGCTTTGGAAACACCATATATTTT
CASSLVIKLGTGGFGNTIYF
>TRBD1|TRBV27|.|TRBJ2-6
TGTGCCAGCAGTTCCCGGACAGGGTGGGGATCTGGGGCCAACGTCCTGACTTTC
CASSSRTGWGSGANVLTF
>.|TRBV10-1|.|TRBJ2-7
TGCGCCAGCAGTGAGACTTCTCCCTACGGGGGCCAGCAGTACTTC
CASSETSPYGGQQYF
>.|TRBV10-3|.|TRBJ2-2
TGTGCCATCAACGGGAGACGCGGGACCGGGGAGCTGTTTTTT
CAINGRRGTGELFF
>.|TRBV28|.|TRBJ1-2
TGTGCCAGCACAGTTCGATCGGACTATGGCTACACCTTC
CASTVRSDYGYTF
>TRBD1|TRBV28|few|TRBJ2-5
TGTGCCAGCAGTCCGACAGGGGCGGTGCTAGAGACCCAGTACTTC
CASSPTGAVLETQYF
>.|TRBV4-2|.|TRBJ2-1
TGTGCCAGCAGCCAAGTAATCGACCCCCGCGGCAATGAGCAGTTCTTC
CASSQVIDPRGNEQFF
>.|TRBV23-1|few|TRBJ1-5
TGCGCCAGCAGTCGAGCCCAGAGGGGCATCAATCAGCCCCAGCATTTT
CASSRAQRGINQPQHF
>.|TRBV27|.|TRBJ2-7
TGTGCCAGCAGTTCGGGGCCCGCGCGGGGGCCCTACGAGCAGTACTTC
CASSSGPARGPYEQYF
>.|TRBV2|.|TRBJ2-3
TGTGCCAGCAGGGCTAGTTGGGGAACAGATACGCAGTATTTT
CASRASWGTDTQYF
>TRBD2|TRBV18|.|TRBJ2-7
TGTGCCAGCTTTGCTAGCGGGAGGTACGAGCAGTACTTC
CASFASGRYEQYF
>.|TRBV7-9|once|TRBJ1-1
TGTGCCAGCAGCTTAGTTTTATCGGAGGGGAACACTGAAGCTTTCTTT
CASSLVLSEGNTEAFF
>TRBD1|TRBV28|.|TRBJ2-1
TGTGCCACCTACCCCCTCCCGGGACAGGGAAACTACAATGAGCAGTTCTTC
CATYPLPGQGNYNEQFF
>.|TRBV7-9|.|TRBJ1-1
TGTGCCAGCAGCCTGACGGGCCGGACTAGGGCTGAAGCTTTCTTT
CASSLTGRTRAEAFF
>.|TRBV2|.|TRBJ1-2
TGTGCCAGCAGTGAAGCGCGGTCTTCCCATGGCTACACCTTC
CASSEARSSHGYTF
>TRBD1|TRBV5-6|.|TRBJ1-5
TGTGCCAGCAGCTTGTCTGGACAGGGGGACCAAATCCAGCATTTT
CASSLSGQGDQIQHF
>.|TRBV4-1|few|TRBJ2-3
TGCGCCAGCAGCCTAACAGGAGCCGGGACCACAGATACGCAGTATTTT
CASSLTGAGTTDTQYF
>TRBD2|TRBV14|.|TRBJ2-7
TGTGCCAGCAAGACTAGCGGGAGAGGTTCTTACGAGCAGTACTTC
CASKTSGRGSYEQYF
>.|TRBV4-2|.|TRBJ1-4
TGTGCCAGCAGCCAAGAGCCCTCAACTAATGAAAAACTGTTTTTT
CASSQEPSTNEKLFF
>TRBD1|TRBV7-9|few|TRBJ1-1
TGTGCCAGCAGCTTAGGGAGGATGGGACAGTCGAACACTGAAGCTTTCTTT
CASSLGRMGQSNTEAFF
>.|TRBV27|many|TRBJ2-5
TGTGCCAGCAGTTTATCGCCTAGTGTCCTCCAGACCCAGTACTTC
CASSLSPSVLQTQYF
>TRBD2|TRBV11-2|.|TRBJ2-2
TGTGCCAGCAGCTTAGCCCCTCCTGGGGGGGGACGGACCGGGGAGCTGTTTTTT
CASSLAPPGGGRTGELFF
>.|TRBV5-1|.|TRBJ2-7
TGCGCCAGCAGCTGGGGATCAGGGGCCTACGAGCAGTACTTC
CASSWGSGAYEQYF
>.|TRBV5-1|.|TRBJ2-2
TGCGCCAGCAGCTTGGGACAGCAGGACACCGGGGAGCTGTTTTTT
CASSLGQQDTGELFF
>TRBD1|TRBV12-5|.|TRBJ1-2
TGTGCTAGTGGTCCAGGGGACAGGAACTATGGCTACACCTTC
CASGPGDRNYGYTF
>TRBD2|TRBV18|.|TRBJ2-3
TGTGCCAGCTCACCATGGCGGGAGATCATTTCAGATACGCAGTATTTT
CASSPWREIISDTQYF
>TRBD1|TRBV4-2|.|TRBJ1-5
TGTGCCAGCAGCCTGTTTTCACAGGGGAATCAGCCCCAGCATTTT
CASSLFSQGNQPQHF
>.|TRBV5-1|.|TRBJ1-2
TGCGCCAGCAGAACCGCCCCCGCAGACCGCTATGGCTACACCTTC
CASRTAPADRYGYTF
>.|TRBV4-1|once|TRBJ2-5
TGCGCCAGCAGCCAAGGTCAGGGAGGAGAGACCCAGTACTTC
CASSQGQGGETQYF
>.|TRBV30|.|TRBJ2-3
TGTGCCTGGAGTGCCAATCCCAGCCTCACCTTT
CAWSANPSLTF
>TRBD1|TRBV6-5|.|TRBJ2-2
TGTGCCAGCAGTTCCGGACAGGGGGGAACCGGGGAGCTGTTTTTT
CASSSGQGGTGELFF
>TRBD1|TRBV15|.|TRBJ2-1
TGTGCCACCAGCGGGCGGGACAGGGGTTTCGGTGAGCAGTTCTTC
CATSGRDRGFGEQFF
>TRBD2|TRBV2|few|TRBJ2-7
TGTGCCAGCTCGGGACTAGGTGACGAGCAGTACTTC
CASSGLGDEQYF
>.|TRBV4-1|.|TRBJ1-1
TGCGCCAGCAGCCAAGTGGAAGTTAAGAACACTGAAGCTTTCTTT
CASSQVEVKNTEAFF
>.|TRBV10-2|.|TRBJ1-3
TGCGCCAGCAGTGACAGGACCCTTACCTCTGGAAACACCATATATTTT
CASSDRTLTSGNTIYF
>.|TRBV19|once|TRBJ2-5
TGTGCCAGCCAGGGGGAGGGACGGGAGACCCAGTACTTC
CASQGEGRETQYF
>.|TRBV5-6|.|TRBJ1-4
TGTGCCAGCAGTCCGGGCACGTATCGGACTAATGAAAAACTGTTTTTT
CASSPGTYRTNEKLFF
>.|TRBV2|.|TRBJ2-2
TGTGCCAGCAAGGAGAGGGGCGGGGCGAACACCGGGGAGCTGTTTTTT
CASKERGGANTGELFF